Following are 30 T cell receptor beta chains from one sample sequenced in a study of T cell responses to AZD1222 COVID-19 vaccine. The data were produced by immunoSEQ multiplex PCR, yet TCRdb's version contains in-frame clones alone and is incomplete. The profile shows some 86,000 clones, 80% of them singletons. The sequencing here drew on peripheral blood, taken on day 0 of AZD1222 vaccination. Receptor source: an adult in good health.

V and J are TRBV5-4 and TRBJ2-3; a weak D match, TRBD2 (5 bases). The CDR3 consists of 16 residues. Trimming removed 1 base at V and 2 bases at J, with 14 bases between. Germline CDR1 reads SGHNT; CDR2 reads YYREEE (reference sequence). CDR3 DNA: TGTGCCAGCAGCTTGCGGATAGCGCATGTCACAGATACGCAGTATTTT. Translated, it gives CASSLRIAHVTDTQYF.

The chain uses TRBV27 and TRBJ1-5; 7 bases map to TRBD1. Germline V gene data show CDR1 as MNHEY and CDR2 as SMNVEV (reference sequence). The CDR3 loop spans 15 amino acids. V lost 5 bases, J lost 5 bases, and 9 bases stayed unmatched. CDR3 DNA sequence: TGTGCCAGCAGTAGAAAGGGGACAGCTTATCAGCCCCAGCATTTT. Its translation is CASSRKGTAYQPQHF.

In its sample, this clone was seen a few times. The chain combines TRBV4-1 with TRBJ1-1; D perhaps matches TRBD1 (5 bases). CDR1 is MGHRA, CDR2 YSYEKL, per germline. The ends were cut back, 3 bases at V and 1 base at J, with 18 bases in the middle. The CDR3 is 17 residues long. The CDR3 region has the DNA TGCGCCAGCAGCCATTTGGGGGACCCCCGCTGGAACACTGAAGCTTTCTTT. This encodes CASSHLGDPRWNTEAFF.

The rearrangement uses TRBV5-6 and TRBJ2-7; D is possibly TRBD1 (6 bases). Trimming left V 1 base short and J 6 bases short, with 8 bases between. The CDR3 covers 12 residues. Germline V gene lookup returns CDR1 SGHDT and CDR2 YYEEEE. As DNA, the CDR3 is TGTGCCAGCAGCTTGAGGACAGCCGAGCAGTACTTC. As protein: CASSLRTAEQYF.

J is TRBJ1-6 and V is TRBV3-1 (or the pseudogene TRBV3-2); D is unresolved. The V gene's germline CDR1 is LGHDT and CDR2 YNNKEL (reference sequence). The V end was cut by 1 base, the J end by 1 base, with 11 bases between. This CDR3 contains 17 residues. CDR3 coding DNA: TGTGCCAGCAGCCAAGGGGCAGGCCGATCCTATAATTCACCCCTCCACTTT. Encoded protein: CASSQGAGRSYNSPLHF.

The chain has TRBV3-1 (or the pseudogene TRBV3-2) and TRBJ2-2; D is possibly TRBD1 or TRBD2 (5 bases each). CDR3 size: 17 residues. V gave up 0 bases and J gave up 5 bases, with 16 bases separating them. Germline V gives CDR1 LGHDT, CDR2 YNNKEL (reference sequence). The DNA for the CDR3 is TGTGCCAGCAGCCAAGATCGAAGTAGGGGACCTACCGGGGAGCTGTTTTTT. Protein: CASSQDRSRGPTGELFF.

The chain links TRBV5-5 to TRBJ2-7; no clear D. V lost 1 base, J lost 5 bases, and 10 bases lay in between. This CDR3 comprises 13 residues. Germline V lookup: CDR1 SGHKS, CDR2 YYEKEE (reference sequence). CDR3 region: CASSLWALDEQYF. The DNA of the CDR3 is TGTGCCAGCAGCTTGTGGGCCTTGGACGAGCAGTACTTC. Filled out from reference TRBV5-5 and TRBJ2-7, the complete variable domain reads DAGVTQSPTHLIKTRGQQVTLRCSPISGHKSVSWYQQVLGQGPQFIFQYYEKEERGRGNFPDRFSARQFPNYSSELNVNALLLGDSALYLCASSLWALDEQYFGPGTRLTVT.

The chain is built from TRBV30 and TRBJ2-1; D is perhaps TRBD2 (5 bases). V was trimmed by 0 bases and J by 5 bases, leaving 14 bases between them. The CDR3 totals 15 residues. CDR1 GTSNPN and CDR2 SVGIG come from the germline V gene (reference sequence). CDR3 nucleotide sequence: TGTGCCTGGAGTGTACCCGCTACTAGGAACAATGAGCAGTTCTTC. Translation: CAWSVPATRNNEQFF.

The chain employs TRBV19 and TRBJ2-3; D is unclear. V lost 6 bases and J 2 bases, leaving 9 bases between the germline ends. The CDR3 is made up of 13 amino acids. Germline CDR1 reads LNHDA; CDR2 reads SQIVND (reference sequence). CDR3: CASRAEPTDTQYF. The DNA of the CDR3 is TGTGCCAGTAGGGCGGAGCCCACAGATACGCAGTATTTT.

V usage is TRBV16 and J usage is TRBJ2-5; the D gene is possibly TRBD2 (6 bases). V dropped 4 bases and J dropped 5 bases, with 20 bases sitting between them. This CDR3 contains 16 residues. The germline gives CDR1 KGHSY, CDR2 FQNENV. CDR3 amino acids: CASSPVEISSVETQYF. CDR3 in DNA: TGTGCCAGCAGCCCCGTCGAAATCTCTAGCGTCGAGACCCAGTACTTC.

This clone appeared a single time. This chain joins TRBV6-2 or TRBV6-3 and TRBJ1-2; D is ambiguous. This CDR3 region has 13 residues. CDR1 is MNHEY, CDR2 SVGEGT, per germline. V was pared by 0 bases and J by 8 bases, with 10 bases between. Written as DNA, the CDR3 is TGTGCCAGCAGTTACTCGGCGGCCGCCGGCTACACCTTC. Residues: CASSYSAAAGYTF.

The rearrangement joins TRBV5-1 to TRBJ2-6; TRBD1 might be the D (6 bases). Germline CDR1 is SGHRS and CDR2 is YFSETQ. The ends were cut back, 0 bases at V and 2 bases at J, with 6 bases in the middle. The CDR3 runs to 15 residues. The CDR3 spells CASSLGQAGANVLTF. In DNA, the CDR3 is TGCGCCAGCAGCTTGGGACAGGCTGGGGCCAACGTCCTGACTTTC.

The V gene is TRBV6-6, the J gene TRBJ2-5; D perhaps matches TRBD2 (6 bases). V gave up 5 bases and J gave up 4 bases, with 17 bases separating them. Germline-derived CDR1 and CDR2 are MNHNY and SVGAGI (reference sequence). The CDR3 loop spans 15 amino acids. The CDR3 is CASSAPGAGLETQYF. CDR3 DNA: TGTGCCAGCAGTGCCCCGGGAGCGGGCCTAGAGACCCAGTACTTC.

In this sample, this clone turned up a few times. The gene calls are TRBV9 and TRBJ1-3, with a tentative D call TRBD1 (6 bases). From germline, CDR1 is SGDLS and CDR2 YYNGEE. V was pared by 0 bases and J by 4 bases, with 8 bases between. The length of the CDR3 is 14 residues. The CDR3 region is CASSVDGTGNTIYF. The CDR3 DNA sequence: TGTGCCAGCAGCGTAGACGGGACAGGAAACACCATATATTTT. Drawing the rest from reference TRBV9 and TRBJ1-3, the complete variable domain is DSGVTQTPKHLITATGQRVTLRCSPRSGDLSVYWYQQSLDQGLQFLIQYYNGEERAKGNILERFSAQQFPDLHSELNLSSLELGDSALYFCASSVDGTGNTIYFGEGSWLTVV.

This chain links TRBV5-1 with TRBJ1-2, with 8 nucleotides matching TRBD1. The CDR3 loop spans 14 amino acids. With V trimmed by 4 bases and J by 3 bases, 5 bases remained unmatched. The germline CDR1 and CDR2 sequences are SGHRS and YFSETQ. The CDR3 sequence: CASSPDRVDYGYTF. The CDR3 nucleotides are TGCGCCAGCAGCCCGGACAGGGTTGACTATGGCTACACCTTC.

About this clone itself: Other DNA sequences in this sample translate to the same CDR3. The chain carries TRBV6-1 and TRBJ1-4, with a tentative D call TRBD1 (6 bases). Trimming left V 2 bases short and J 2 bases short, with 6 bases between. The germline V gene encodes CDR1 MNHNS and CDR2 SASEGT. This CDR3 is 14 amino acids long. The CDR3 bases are TGTGCCAGCAGTGAAAGGGGGACTAATGAAAAACTGTTTTTT. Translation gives CASSERGTNEKLFF.

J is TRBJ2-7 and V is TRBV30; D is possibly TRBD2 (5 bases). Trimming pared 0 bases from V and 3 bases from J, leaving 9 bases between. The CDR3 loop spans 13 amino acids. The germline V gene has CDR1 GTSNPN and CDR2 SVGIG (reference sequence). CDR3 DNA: TGTGCCTGGAGTGTAGGAGGTGGCTACGAGCAGTACTTC. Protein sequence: CAWSVGGGYEQYF.

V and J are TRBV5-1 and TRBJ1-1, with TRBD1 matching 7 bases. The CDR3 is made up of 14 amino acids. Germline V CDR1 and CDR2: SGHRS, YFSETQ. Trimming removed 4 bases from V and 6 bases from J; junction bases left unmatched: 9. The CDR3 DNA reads TGCGCCAGCAGCGGGATGACAGGGATCGCTGAAGCTTTCTTT. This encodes CASSGMTGIAEAFF.

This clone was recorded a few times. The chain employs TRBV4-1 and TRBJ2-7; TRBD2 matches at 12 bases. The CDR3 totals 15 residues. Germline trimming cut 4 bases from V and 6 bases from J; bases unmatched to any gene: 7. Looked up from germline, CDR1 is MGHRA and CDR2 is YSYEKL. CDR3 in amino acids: CASSLLAGGESEQYF. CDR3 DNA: TGCGCCAGCAGCCTCCTAGCGGGAGGGGAAAGCGAGCAGTACTTC.

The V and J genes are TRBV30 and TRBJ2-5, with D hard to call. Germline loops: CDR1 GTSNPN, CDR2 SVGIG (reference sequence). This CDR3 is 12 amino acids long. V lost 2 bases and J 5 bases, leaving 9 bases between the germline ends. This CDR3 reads CAWSRTAETQYF. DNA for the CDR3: TGTGCCTGGAGTAGAACAGCTGAGACCCAGTACTTC.

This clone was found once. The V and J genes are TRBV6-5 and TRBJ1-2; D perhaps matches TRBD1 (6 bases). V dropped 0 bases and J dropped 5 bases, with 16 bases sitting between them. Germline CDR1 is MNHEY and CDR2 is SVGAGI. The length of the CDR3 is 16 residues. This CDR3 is CASSYSSLGRGYGYTF. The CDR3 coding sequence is TGTGCCAGCAGTTACTCGAGTCTAGGGAGGGGGTATGGCTACACCTTC.

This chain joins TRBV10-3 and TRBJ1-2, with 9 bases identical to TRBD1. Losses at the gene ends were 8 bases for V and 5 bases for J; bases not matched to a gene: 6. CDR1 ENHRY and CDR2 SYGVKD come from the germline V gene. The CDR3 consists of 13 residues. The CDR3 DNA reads TGTGCCATCGCGGACAGGGGCGATTATGGCTACACCTTC. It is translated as CAIADRGDYGYTF.

The CDR3 spells CASSLGRTPYYGYTF. The CDR3 DNA reads as TGTGCCAGCAGTCTAGGACGGACTCCGTACTATGGCTACACCTTC. V is TRBV6-2 or TRBV6-3 and J is TRBJ1-2; D is unclear. V was shortened by 5 bases and J by 3 bases, with 16 bases between the two germline ends. There are 15 residues in the CDR3. Germline V gene data show CDR1 as MNHEY and CDR2 as SVGEGT.

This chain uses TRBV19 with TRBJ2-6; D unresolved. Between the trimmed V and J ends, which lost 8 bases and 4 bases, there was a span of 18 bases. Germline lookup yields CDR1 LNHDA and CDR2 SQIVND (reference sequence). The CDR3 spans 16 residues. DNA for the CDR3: TGTGCCAGTGCGTCCGTCGGATCGAAGGGGGCCAACGTCCTGACTTTC. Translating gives CASASVGSKGANVLTF.

CDR3 coding DNA: TGTGCCTGGAGTGTACAGTCCGGAAACACCATATATTTT. It is translated as CAWSVQSGNTIYF. The J gene is TRBJ1-3, the V gene TRBV30; D call uncertain. CDR1 and CDR2 (germline): GTSNPN, SVGIG (reference sequence). The CDR3 sequence is 13 residues long. V lost 0 bases to trimming and J lost 4 bases, with 7 bases between them.

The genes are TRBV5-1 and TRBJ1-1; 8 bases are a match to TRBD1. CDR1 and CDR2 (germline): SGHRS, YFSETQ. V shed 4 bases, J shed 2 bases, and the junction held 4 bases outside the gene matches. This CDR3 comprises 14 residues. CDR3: CASSPTGGNTEAFF. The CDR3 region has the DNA TGCGCCAGCAGCCCTACAGGGGGAAACACTGAAGCTTTCTTT.

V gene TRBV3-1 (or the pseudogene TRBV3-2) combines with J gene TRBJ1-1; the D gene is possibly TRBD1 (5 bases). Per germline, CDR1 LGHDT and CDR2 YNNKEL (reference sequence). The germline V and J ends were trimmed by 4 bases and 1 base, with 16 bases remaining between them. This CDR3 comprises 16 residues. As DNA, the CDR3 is TGTGCCAGCAGCCCTAGACAGAGGCTCGCGAACACTGAAGCTTTCTTT. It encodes CASSPRQRLANTEAFF.

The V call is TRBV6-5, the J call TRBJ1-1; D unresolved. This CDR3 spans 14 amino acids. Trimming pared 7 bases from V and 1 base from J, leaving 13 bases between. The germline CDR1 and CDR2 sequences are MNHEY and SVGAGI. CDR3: CASTIRERNTEAFF. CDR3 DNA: TGTGCCAGCACAATCAGAGAAAGGAACACTGAAGCTTTCTTT.

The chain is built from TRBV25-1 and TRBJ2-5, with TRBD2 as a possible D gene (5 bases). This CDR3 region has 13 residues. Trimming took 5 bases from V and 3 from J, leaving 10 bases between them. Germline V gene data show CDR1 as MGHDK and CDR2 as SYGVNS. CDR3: CASSPPGKETQYF. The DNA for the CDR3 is TGTGCCAGCAGTCCTCCCGGGAAAGAGACCCAGTACTTC.

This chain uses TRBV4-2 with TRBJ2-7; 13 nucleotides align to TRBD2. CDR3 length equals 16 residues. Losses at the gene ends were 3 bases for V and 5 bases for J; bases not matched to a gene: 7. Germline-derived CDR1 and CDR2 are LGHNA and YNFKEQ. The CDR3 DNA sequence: TGTGCCAGCAGCCACACGGGGACTAGCGGGAACAACGAGCAGTACTTC. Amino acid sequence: CASSHTGTSGNNEQYF.